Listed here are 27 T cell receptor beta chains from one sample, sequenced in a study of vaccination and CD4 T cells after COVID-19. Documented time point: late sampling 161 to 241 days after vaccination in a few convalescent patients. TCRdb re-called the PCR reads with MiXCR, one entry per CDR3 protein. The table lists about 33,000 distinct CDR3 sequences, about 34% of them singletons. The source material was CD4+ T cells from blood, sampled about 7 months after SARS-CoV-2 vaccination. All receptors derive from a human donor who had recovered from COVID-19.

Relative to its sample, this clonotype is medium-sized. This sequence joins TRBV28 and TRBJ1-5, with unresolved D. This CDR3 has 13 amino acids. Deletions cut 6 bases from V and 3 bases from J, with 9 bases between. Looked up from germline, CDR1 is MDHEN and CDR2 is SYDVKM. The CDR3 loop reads CASSRINNQPQHF. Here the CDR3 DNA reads TGTGCCAGCAGCCGGATAAACAATCAGCCCCAGCATTTT.

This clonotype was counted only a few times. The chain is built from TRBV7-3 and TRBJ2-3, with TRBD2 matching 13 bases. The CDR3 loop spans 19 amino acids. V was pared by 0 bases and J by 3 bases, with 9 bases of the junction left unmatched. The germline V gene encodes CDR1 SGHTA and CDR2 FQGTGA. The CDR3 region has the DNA TGTGCCAGCAGCTTAACTAGACTAGCGGGAGGAGGGGGAACAGATACGCAGTATTTT. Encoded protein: CASSLTRLAGGGGTDTQYF.

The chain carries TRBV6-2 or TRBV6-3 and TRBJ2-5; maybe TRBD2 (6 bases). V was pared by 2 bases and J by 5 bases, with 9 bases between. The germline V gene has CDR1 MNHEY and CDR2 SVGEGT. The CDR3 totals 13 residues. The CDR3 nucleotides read TGTGCCAGCAGTTACCTGGGACTGGAGACCCAGTACTTC. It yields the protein CASSYLGLETQYF.

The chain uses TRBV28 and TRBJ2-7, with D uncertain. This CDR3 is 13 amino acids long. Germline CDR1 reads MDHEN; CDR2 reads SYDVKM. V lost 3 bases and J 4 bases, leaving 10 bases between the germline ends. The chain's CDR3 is CASSLVSGYEQYF. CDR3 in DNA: TGTGCCAGCAGTTTGGTGTCGGGTTACGAGCAGTACTTC.

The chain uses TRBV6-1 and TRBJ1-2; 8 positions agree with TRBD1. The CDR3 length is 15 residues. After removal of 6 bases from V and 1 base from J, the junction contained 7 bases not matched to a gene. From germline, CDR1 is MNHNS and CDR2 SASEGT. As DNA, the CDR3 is TGTGCCAGCAGGCCGACAGGGGAGGATAACTATGGCTACACCTTC. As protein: CASRPTGEDNYGYTF.

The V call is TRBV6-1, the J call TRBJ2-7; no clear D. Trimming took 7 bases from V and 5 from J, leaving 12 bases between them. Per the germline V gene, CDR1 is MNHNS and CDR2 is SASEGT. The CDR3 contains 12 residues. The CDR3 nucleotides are TGTGCCAGCATGGGTTCGGCAGACGAGCAGTACTTC. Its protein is CASMGSADEQYF.

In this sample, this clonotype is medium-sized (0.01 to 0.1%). Here the CDR3 DNA reads TGTGCCAGCAGTTTCCAGGAATATCAGCCCCAGCATTTT. Translating gives CASSFQEYQPQHF. The rearrangement links TRBV27 to TRBJ1-5; the D is unclear. This CDR3 region has 13 residues. The V gene's germline CDR1 is MNHEY and CDR2 SMNVEV (reference sequence). Trimming left V 3 bases short and J 5 bases short, with 8 bases between.

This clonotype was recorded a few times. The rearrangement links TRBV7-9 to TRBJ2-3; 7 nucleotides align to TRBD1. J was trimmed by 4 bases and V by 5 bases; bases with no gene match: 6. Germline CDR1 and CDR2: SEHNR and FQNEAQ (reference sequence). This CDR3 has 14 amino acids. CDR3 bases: TGTGCCAGCAGCAACCGACAGGGCGCAGATACGCAGTATTTT. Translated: CASSNRQGADTQYF.

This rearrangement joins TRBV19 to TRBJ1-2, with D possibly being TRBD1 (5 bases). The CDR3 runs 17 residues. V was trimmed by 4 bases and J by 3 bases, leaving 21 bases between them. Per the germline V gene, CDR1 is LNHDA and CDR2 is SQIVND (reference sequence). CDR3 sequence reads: CASSTSGTWDEDYGYTF. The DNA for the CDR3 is TGTGCCAGTAGTACCTCGGGGACCTGGGACGAGGACTATGGCTACACCTTC.

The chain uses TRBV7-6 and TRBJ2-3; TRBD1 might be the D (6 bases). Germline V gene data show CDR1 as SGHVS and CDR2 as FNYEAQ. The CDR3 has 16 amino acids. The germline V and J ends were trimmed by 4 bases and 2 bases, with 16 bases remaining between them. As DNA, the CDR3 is TGTGCCAGCAGCTCCAGGGGTACGGATGACACAGATACGCAGTATTTT. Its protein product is CASSSRGTDDTDTQYF.

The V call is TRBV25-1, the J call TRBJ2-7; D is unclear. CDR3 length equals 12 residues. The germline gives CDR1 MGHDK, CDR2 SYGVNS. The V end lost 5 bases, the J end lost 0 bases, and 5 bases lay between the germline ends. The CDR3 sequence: CASSPRSYEQYF. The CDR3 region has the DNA TGTGCCAGCAGTCCCCGCTCCTACGAGCAGTACTTC.

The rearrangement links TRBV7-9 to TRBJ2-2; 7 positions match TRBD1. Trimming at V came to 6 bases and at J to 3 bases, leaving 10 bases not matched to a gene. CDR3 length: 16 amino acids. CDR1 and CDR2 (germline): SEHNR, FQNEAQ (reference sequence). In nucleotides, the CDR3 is TGTGCCAGCAGTGGAAAGGGACAGCTTTACACCGGGGAGCTGTTTTTT. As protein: CASSGKGQLYTGELFF.

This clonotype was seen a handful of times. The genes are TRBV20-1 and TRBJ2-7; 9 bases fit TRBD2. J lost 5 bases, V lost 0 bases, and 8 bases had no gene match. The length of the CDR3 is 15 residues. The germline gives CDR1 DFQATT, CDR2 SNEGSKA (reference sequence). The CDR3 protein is CSARDLTRGGNEQYF. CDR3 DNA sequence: TGCAGTGCTAGAGATCTCACGCGGGGGGGGAACGAGCAGTACTTC.

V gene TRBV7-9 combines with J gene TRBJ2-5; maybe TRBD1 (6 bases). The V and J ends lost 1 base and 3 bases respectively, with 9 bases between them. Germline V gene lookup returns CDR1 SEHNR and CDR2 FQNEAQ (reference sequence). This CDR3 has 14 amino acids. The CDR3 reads CASSLVDREETQYF. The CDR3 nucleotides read TGTGCCAGCAGCTTAGTGGACAGAGAAGAGACCCAGTACTTC.

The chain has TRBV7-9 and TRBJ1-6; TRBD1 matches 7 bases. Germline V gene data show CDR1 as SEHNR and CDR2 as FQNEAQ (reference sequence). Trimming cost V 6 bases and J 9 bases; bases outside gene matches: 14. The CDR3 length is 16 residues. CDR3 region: CASRHNSYRGFSPLHF. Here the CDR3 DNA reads TGTGCCAGCAGGCATAATAGTTACAGGGGTTTTTCACCCCTCCACTTT.

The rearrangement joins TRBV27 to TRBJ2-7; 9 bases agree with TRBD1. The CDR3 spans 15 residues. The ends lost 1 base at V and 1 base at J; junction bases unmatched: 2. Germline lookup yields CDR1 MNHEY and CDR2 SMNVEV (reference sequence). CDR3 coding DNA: TGTGCCAGCAGTTTATTTGGGACAGGGTCCTACGAGCAGTACTTC. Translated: CASSLFGTGSYEQYF.

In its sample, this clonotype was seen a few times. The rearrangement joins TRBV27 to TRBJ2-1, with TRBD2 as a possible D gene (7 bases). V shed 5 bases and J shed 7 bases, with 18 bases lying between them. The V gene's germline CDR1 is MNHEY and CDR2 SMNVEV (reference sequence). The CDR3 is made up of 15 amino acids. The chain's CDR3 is CASSPWGGGSNEQFF. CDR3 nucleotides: TGTGCCAGCAGTCCCTGGGGAGGGGGATCAAATGAGCAGTTCTTC.

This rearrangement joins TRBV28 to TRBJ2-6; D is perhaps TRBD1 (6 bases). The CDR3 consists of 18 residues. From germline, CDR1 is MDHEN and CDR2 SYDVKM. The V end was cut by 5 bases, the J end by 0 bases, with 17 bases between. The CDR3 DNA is TGTGCCAGCAGTCTACGGCAGGGGATGTCCTCTGGGGCCAACGTCCTGACTTTC. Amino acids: CASSLRQGMSSGANVLTF. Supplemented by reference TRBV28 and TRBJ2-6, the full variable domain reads DVKVTQSSRYLVKRTGEKVFLECVQDMDHENMFWYRQDPGLGLRLIYFSYDVKMKEKGDIPEGYSVSREKKERFSLILESASTNQTSMYLCASSLRQGMSSGANVLTFGAGSRLTVL.

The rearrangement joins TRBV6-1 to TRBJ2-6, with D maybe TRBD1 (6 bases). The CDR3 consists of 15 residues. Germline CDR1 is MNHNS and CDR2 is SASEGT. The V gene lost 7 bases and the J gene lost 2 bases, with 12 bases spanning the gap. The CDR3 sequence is CASTIQGAGANVLTF. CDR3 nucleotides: TGTGCCAGCACTATACAGGGAGCTGGGGCCAACGTCCTGACTTTC.

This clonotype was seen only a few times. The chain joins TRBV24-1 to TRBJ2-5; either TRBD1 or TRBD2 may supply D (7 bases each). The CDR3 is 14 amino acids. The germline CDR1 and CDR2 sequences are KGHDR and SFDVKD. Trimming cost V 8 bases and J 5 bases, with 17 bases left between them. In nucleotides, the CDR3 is TGTGCCACCATCGGCTATCAGGGGGGGGAGACCCAGTACTTC. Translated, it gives CATIGYQGGETQYF.

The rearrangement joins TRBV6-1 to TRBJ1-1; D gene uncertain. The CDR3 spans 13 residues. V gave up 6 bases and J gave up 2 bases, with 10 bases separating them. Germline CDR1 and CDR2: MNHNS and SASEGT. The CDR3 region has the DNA TGTGCCAGCAGAACCCCACAAAACACTGAAGCTTTCTTT. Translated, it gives CASRTPQNTEAFF.

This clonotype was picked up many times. The CDR3 coding sequence is TGTGCCAGCAGTTTAGTAAGAGGCTATGGCTACACCTTC. Its protein product is CASSLVRGYGYTF. The chain carries TRBV27 and TRBJ1-2; D not certain. The germline CDR1 and CDR2 sequences are MNHEY and SMNVEV (reference sequence). Between the trimmed V and J ends, which lost 2 bases and 4 bases, there was a span of 8 bases. This CDR3 is built from 13 residues.

The CDR3 sequence: CASSYSGRGLYEQYF. CDR3 bases: TGTGCCAGCAGTTACTCGGGTCGGGGTCTCTACGAGCAGTACTTC. The gene calls are TRBV6-5 and TRBJ2-7; tentatively, D is TRBD2 (5 bases). With 0 bases removed from V and 3 bases from J, the gap between germline ends came to 12 bases. CDR1 is MNHEY and CDR2 is SVGAGI in the germline V gene. The CDR3 has 15 residues.

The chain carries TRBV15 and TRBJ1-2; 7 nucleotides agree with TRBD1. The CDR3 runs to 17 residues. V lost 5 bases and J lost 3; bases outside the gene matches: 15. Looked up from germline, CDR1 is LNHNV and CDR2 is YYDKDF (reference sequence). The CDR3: CATSPRAHTGADYGYTF. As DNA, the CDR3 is TGTGCCACCAGCCCGAGGGCCCACACAGGGGCCGACTATGGCTACACCTTC. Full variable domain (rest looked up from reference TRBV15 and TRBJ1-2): DAMVIQNPRYQVTQFGKPVTLSCSQTLNHNVMYWYQQKSSQAPKLLFHYYDKDFNNEADTPDNFQSRRPNTSFCFLDIRSPGLGDTAMYLCATSPRAHTGADYGYTFGSGTRLTVV.

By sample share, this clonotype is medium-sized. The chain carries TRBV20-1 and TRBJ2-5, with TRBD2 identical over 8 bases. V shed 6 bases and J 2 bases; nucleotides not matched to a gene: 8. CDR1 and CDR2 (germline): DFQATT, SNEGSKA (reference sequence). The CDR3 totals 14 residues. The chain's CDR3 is CSARGLVQQETQYF. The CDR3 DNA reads TGCAGTGCCCGGGGACTAGTGCAGCAAGAGACCCAGTACTTC.

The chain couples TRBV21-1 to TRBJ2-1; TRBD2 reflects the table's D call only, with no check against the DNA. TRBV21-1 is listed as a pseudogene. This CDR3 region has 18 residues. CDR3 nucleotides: TGTGCCAGCAGCAAAGCCCAGATACTAGCGGCTAATCACAATGAGCAGTTCTTC. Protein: CASSKAQILAANHNEQFF.

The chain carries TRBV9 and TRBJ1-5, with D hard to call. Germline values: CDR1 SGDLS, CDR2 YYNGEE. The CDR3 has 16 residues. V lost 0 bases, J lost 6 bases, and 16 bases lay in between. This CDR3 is CASSVGEKGRGQPQHF. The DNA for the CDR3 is TGTGCCAGCAGCGTAGGGGAAAAGGGCCGGGGTCAGCCCCAGCATTTT.